This entry features one T cell receptor (beta chain) sequence. Its antigen is not known. The Oncomine TCR Beta short-read assay sequenced DNA from cultured CD4+ T cells. TCRdb passed the PCR reads through MiXCR, listing each CDR3 protein once. The sample has about 24,000 distinct CDR3 sequences, roughly 40% seen once. These data belong to a study of vaccination and CD4 T cells after COVID-19. V was cut by 4 bases and J by 7 bases, with 14 bases left in between. Looked up from germline, CDR1 is DFQATT and CDR2 is SNEGSKA (reference sequence). CDR3 length: 13 amino acids. Time point indicated: late sampling 161 to 241 days after vaccination in three convalescent patients. Treatment described: 10-day PBMC culture with coronavirus spike peptide pools or control peptides (ViraFEST assay).

The origin of this receptor is a human donor who had recovered from COVID-19. The chain has TRBV20-1 and TRBJ1-3; tentatively, D is TRBD1 (6 bases). Here the sequenced sample was CD4+ T cells from blood, cultured in vitro, taken about 7 months after SARS-CoV-2 vaccination. Written as DNA, the CDR3 is TGCAGTGCTACCGGGACATTTGGTAACACCATATATTTT. It is translated as CSATGTFGNTIYF.